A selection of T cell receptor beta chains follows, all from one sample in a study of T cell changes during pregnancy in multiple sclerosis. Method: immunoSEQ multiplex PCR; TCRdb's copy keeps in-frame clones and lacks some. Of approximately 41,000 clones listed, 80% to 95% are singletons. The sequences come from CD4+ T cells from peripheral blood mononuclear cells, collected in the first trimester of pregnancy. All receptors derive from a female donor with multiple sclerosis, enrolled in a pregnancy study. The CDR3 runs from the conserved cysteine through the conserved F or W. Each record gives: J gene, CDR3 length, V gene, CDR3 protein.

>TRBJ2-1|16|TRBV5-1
CASSPGLAGGYNEQFF
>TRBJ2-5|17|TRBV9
CASSVDVAGGLKETQYF
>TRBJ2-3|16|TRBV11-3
CASSLTSLSSTDTQYF
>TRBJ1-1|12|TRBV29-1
CSAGTANTEAFF
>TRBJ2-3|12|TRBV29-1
CSVGLITDTQYF
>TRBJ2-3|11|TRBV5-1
CASSLGGTQYF
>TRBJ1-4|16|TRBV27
CASSLFFGTGGGKLFF
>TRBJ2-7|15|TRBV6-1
CASSHPGLPLYEQYF
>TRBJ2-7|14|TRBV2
CASSDSQGNYEQYF
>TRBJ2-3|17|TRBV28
CASSLLVFRGRPDTQYF
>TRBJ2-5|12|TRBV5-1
CASSYTQETQYF
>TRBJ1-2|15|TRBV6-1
CASTALTEGYYGYTF
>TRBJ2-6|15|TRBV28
CASSLDSSGANVLTF
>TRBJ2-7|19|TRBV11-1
CASSLAGLAGTGAHYEQYF
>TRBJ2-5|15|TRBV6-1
CASSDIRRFQETQYF
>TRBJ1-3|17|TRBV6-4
CAGGMNLGQVDGNTIYF
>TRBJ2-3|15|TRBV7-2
CASSSLAGFTDTQYF
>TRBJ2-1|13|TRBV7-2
CASRFVGLNEQFF
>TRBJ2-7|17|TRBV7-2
CASSSPGLAGGHYEQYF
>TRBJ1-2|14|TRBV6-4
CASSEYGQGHGYTF
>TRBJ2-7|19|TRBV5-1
CASSLKRTSGSAPPYEQYF
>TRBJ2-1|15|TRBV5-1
CASSPGTGIYNEQFF
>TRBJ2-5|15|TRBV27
CASRIAGGRMETQYF
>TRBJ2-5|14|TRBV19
CASSIGQGQETQYF
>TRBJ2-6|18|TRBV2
CASSGPGQGAYGANVLTF
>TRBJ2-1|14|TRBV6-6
CASSYGRGRNEQFF
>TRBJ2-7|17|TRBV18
CASSPTSDGRGTYEQYF
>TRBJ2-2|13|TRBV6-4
CASSPTGAGELFF
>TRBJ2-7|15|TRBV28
CASSSNYRVGYEQYF
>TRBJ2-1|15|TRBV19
CASSPLAGVSNEQFF
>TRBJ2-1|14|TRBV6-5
CASSYSGGYNEQFF
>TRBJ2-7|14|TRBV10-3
CAISDPGALDEQYF
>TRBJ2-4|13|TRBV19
CASSSTPVNIQYF
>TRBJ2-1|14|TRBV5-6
CASSLVLAGREQFF
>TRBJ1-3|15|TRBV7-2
CASSLTRVSGNTIYF
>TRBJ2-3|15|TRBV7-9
CASSLGTRVPDTQYF
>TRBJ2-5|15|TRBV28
CASSWPGDRRGTQYF
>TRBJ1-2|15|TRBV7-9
CASSLAGSGTYGYTF
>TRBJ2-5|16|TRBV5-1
CASSNRPGQGQETQYF
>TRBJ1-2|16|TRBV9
CASSVGTGRGINGYTF
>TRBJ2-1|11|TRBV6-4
CASSDSTKQFF
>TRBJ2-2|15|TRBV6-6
CASNSGRARTGELFF
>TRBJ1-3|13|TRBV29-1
CSVGEQGGNTIYF
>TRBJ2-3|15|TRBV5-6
CASSLPGGSTDTQYF
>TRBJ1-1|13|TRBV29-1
CSVSGQRGTEAFF
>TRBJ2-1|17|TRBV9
CASSVSLAAFSYNEQFF
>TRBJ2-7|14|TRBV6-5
CASSWTGTPGEQYF
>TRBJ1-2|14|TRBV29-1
CSVERGSSNYGYTF
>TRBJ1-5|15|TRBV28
CASRSTGGGNQPQHF
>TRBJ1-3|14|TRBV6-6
CASSPGQLGNTIYF
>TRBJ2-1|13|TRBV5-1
CASSLDYTTGQFF
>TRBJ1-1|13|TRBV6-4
CASSASMNTEAFF
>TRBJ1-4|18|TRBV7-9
CASSLSGTGGFINEKLFF
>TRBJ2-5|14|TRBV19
CASSIGLALGTQYF
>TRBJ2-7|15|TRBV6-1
CASSERAPGRGEQYF
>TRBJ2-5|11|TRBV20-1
CSAFRGETQYF
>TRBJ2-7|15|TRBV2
CASRDSGRINYEQYF